The clone carrying this T cell receptor (beta chain) has a single count. Its antigen is still unknown. The data belong to a study of T cell responses to AZD1222 COVID-19 vaccine. Study-wide findings and caveats: Donors were chiefly white British, with a greater number of females, and clonal diversity was perhaps underestimated. Baseline antibody screening turned up just six seropositive AZD1222 recipients.

CDR1 is DFQATT, CDR2 SNEGSKA, per germline (reference sequence). The CDR3 has 11 residues. Some clones are missing from TCRdb's copy, which holds only in-frame ones; the method was immunoSEQ multiplex PCR. The sample lists about 120,000 clones; approximately 83% were seen once. This sequence originates from an adult in good health. The chain links TRBV20-1 to TRBJ1-2; D possibly corresponds to TRBD1 (6 bases). Here the sequenced sample was peripheral blood, taken on day 0 of MenACWY control vaccination. For the CDR3, the DNA is TGCAGAGCACAGGGTGACTATGGCTACACCTTC. Protein sequence: CRAQGDYGYTF.